Reported below is one T cell receptor (beta chain). What it binds is not known. The data originate from a study of blood T cells in healthy people across ages. Study-level findings and limits: Getting older went along with TCR beta diversity per million T cells dropping roughly linearly.

The second PCR ran about 6 to 11 cycles with a sample-barcoded 5' primer and J-beta primers. Each cDNA molecule was tagged by a template-switch adaptor with 12 random nucleotides. TCRdb itself ran the 5' RACE reads through MiXCR, one entry per CDR3 protein. The repertoire holds about 1.7 million distinct CDR3 sequences, 28% seen once, with 7.7% in the top ten. Germline V gives CDR1 SQVTM, CDR2 ANQGSEA. V lost 6 bases to trimming and J lost 5 bases, with 22 bases between them. The CDR3 runs to 15 residues. The chain is built from TRBV29-1 and TRBJ1-2; tentatively, D is TRBD1 (6 bases). This TCR was sampled from a woman aged 30 to 39 in good health. Material for sequencing was blood. The CDR3 DNA is TGCAGCGTCGGGGGAACCAATCGACAGGTTTATGGCTACACCTTC. Translated: CSVGGTNRQVYGYTF. Looking up the rest from reference TRBV29-1 and TRBJ1-2 gives the full variable domain: SAVISQKPSRDICQRGTSLTIQCQVDSQVTMMFWYRQQPGQSLTLIATANQGSEATYESGFVIDKFPISRPNLTFSTLTVSNMSPEDSSIYLCSVGGTNRQVYGYTFGSGTRLTVV.